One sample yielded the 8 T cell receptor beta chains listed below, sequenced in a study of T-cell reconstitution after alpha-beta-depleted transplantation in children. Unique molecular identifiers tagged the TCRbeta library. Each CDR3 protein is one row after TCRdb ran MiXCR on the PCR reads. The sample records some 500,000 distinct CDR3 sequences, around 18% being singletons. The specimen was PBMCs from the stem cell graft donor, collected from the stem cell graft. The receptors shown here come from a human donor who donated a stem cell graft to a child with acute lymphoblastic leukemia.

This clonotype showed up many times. Written as DNA, the CDR3 is TGTGCCAGCAGCTTAGGAGAACAGGGAAACTATGGCTACACCTTC. This sequence encodes CASSLGEQGNYGYTF. The V gene is TRBV7-6, the J gene TRBJ1-2; the D gene is possibly TRBD1 (6 bases). Germline lookup yields CDR1 SGHVS and CDR2 FNYEAQ. The CDR3 loop spans 15 amino acids. Trimming shortened V by 1 base and J by 2 bases, and 11 bases separated the two germline ends.

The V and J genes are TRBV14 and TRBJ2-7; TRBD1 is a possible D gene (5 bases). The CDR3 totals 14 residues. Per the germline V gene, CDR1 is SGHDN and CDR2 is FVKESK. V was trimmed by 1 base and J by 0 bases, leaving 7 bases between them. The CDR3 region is CASSQADSSYEQYF. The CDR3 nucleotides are TGTGCCAGCAGCCAAGCCGACAGCTCCTACGAGCAGTACTTC.

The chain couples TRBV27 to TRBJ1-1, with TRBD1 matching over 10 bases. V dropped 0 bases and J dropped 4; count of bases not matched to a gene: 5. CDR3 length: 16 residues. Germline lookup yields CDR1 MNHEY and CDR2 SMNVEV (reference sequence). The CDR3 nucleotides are TGTGCCAGCAGTTTATCAGGGACAGGGGCGTTCACTGAAGCTTTCTTT. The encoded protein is CASSLSGTGAFTEAFF.

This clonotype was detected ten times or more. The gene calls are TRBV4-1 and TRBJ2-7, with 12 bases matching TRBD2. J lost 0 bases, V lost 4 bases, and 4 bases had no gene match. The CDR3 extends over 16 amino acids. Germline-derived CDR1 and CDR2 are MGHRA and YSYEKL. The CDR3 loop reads CASSLWTSGTSYEQYF. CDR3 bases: TGCGCCAGCAGCCTTTGGACTAGCGGGACCTCCTACGAGCAGTACTTC.

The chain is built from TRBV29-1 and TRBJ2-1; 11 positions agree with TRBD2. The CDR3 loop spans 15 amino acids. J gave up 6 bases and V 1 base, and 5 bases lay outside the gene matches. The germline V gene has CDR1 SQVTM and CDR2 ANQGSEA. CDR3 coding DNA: TGCAGCGTTGAAGCACTAGCGGGAGTGGGCAATGAGCAGTTCTTC. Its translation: CSVEALAGVGNEQFF.

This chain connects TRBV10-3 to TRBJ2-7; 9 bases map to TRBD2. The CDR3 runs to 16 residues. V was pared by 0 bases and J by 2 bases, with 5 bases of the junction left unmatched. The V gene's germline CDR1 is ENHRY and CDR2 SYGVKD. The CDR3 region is CAISESSLAGTYEQYF. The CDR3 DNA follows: TGTGCCATCAGTGAGTCGTCTCTAGCGGGGACCTACGAGCAGTACTTC.

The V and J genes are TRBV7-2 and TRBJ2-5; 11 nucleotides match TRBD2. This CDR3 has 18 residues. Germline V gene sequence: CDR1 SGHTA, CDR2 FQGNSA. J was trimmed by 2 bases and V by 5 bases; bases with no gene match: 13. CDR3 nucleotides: TGTGCCAGCAGCCCAACAGCCGGGACTAGCGGACCTCAAGAGACCCAGTACTTC. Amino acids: CASSPTAGTSGPQETQYF.

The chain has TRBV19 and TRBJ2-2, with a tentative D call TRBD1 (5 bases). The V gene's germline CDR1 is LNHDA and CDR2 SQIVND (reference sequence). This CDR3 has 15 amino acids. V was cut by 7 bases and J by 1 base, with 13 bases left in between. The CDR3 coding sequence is TGTGCCAGTACTCCTCTGACAGAGAACACCGGGGAGCTGTTTTTT. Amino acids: CASTPLTENTGELFF.